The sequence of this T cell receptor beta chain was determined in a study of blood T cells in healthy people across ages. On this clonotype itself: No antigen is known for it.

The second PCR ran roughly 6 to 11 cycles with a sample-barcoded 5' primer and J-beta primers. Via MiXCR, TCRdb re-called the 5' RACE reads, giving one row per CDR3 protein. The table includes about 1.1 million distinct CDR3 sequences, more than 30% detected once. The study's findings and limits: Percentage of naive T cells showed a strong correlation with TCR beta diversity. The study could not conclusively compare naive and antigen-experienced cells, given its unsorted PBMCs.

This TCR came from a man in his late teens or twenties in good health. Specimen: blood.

The CDR3 DNA reads TGTGCCAGCAGGTCAGATAGTTCGAACACCGGGGAGCTGTTTTTT. Amino acids: CASRSDSSNTGELFF. This chain uses TRBV6-6 with TRBJ2-2; no definite D call. The CDR3 runs 15 residues. V lost 6 bases and J 0 bases, leaving 11 bases between the germline ends. Germline CDR1 and CDR2: MNHNY and SVGAGI (reference sequence).